This T cell receptor (beta chain) was documented in a study of technical replicates of blood from a handful of donors. Germline CDR1 LGHNA, CDR2 YNFKEQ. With 0 bases removed from V and 2 bases from J, the gap between germline ends came to 17 bases. The CDR3 length is 18 residues. Assay: immunoSEQ multiplex PCR; the TCRdb copy retains only in-frame clones and omits some. The top ten hold 0.37% of the sample, which has approximately 82,000 clones, 96% seen once. The sequencing input was T cells isolated from PBMCs. This clonotype originated in a human donor in good health. The chain has TRBV4-2 and TRBJ2-1; D remains unclear. CDR3 sequence (DNA): TGTGCCAGCAGCCAAGATCTTCTACGTCCCCAAGCCTACAATGAGCAGTTCTTC. Protein: CASSQDLLRPQAYNEQFF.